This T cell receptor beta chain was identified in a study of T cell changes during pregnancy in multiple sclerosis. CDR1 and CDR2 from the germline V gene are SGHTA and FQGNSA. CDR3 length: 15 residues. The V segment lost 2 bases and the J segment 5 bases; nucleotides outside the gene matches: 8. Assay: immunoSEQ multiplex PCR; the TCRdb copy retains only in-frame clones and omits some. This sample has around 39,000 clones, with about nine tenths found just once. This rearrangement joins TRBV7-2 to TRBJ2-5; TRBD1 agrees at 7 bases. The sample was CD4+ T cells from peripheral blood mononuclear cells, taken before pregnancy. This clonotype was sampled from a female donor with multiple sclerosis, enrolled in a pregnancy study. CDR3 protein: CASSLQTGTRETQYF. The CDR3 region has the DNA TGTGCCAGCAGCTTACAGACAGGGACGCGCGAGACCCAGTACTTC.